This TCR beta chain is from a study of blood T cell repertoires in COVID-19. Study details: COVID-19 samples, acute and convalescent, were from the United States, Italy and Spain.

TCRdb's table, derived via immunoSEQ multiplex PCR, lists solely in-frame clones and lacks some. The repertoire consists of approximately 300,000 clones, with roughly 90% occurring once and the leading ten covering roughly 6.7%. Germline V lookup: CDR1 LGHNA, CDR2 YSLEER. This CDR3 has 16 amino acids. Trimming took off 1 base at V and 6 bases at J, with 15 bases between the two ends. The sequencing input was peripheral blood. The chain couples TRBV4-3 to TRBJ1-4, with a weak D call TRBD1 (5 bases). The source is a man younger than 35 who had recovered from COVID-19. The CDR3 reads CASSQAARQSDEKLFF. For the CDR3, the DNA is TGCGCCAGCAGCCAAGCCGCACGACAGTCCGATGAAAAACTGTTTTTT.